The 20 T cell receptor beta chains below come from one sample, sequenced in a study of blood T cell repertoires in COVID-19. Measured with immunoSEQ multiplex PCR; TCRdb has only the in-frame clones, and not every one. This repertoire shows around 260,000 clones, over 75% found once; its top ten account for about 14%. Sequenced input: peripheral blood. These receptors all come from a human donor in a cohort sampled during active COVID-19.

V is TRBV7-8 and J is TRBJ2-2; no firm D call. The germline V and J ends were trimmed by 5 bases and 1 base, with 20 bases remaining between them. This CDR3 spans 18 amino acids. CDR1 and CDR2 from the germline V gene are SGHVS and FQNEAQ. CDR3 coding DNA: TGTGCCAGCAGCAGTAAATCCAACACAATTGAGAACACCGGGGAGCTGTTTTTT. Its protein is CASSSKSNTIENTGELFF.

The CDR3 loop reads CASSVGSGSPQETQYF. CDR3 DNA: TGTGCCAGCAGCGTAGGGAGCGGGAGTCCCCAAGAGACCCAGTACTTC. The chain uses TRBV9 and TRBJ2-5, with 8 bases that match TRBD2. J was trimmed by 1 base and V by 0 bases; bases with no gene match: 5. Looked up from germline, CDR1 is SGDLS and CDR2 is YYNGEE. The CDR3 loop spans 16 amino acids.

The CDR3 spells CATRGEVNEQFF. CDR3 coding DNA: TGTGCCACCAGAGGTGAGGTTAATGAGCAGTTCTTC. The chain joins TRBV15 to TRBJ2-1; the D is unclear. CDR1 LNHNV and CDR2 YYDKDF come from the germline V gene (reference sequence). The CDR3 contains 12 residues. V was trimmed by 6 bases and J by 7 bases, leaving 10 bases between them.

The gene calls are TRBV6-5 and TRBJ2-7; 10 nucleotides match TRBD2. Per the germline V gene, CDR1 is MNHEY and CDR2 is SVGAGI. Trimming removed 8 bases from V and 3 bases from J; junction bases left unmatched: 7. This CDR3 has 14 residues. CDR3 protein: CASAKAGGYYEQYF. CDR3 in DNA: TGTGCCAGCGCAAAAGCGGGAGGGTACTACGAGCAGTACTTC.

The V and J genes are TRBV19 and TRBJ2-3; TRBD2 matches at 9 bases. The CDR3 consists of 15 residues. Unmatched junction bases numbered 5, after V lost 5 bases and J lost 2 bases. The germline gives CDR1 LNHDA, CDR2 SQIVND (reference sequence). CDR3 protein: CASSVTSGLTDTQYF. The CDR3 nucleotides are TGTGCCAGTAGTGTGACTAGCGGCCTCACAGATACGCAGTATTTT.

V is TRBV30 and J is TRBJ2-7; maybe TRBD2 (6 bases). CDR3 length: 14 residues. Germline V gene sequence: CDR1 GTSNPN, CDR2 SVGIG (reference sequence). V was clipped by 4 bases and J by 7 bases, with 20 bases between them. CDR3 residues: CAWTSGVGFREQYF. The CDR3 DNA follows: TGTGCCTGGACCTCGGGAGTAGGGTTCAGGGAGCAGTACTTC.

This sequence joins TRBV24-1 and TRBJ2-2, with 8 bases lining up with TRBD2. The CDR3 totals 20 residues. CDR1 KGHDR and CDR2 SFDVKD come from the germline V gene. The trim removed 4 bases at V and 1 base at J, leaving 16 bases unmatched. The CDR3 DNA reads TGTGCCACCAGTGACTACCGGGACCAACAGACTAGCGTGAACACCGGGGAGCTGTTTTTT. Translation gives CATSDYRDQQTSVNTGELFF.

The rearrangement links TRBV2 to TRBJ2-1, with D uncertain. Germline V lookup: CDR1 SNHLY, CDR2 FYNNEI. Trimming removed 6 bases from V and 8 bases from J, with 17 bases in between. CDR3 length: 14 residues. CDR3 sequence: CASRENLPSDEQFF. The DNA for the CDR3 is TGTGCCAGCAGGGAAAACTTACCCTCGGATGAGCAGTTCTTC. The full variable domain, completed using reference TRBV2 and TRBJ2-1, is EPEVTQTPSHQVTQMGQEVILRCVPISNHLYFYWYRQILGQKVEFLVSFYNNEISEKSEIFDDQFSVERPDGSNFTLKIRSTKLEDSAMYFCASRENLPSDEQFFGPGTRLTVL.

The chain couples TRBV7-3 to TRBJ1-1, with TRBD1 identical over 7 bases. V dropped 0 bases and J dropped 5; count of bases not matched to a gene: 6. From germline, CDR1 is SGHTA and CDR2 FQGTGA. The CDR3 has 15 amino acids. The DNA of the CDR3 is TGTGCCAGCAGCTTAACAACAGGGGTAGGGACTGAAGCTTTCTTT. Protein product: CASSLTTGVGTEAFF.

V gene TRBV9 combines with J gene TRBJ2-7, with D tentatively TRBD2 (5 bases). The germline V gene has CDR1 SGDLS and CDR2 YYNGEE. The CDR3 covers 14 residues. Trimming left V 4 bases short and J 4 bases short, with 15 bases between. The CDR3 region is CASSTDSRGYEQYF. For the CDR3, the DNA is TGTGCCAGCAGCACAGACTCCCGGGGTTACGAGCAGTACTTC. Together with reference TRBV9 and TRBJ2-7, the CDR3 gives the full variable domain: DSGVTQTPKHLITATGQRVTLRCSPRSGDLSVYWYQQSLDQGLQFLIQYYNGEERAKGNILERFSAQQFPDLHSELNLSSLELGDSALYFCASSTDSRGYEQYFGPGTRLTVT.

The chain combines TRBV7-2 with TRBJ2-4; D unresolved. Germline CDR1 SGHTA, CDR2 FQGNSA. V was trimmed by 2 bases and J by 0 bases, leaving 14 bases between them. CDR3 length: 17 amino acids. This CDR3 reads CASSLSPPVLAKNIQYF. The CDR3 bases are TGTGCCAGCAGCTTATCGCCTCCAGTCCTAGCCAAAAACATTCAGTACTTC. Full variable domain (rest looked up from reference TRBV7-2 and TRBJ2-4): GAGVSQSPSNKVTEKGKDVELRCDPISGHTALYWYRQSLGQGLEFLIYFQGNSAPDKSGLPSDRFSAERTGGSVSTLTIQRTQQEDSAVYLCASSLSPPVLAKNIQYFGAGTRLSVL.

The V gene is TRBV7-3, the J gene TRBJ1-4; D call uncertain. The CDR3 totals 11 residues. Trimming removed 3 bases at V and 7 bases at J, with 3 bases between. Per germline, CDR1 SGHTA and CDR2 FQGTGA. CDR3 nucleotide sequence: TGTGCCAGCAGCTTGAGTGAAAAACTGTTTTTT. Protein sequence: CASSLSEKLFF.

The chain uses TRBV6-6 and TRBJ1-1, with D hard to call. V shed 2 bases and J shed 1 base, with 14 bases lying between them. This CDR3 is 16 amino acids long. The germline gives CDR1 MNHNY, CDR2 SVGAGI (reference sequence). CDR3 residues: CASSYGKGGRNTEAFF. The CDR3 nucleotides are TGTGCCAGCAGTTACGGGAAGGGAGGGAGGAACACTGAAGCTTTCTTT.

The CDR3 DNA follows: TGTGCCAGCAGGACTGGGGGTAGCGGGAGTGCTGAGCAGTTCTTC. Translated: CASRTGGSGSAEQFF. The chain couples TRBV2 to TRBJ2-1; 9 bases agree with TRBD2. Germline CDR1 is SNHLY and CDR2 is FYNNEI. This CDR3 has 15 residues. V lost 6 bases and J lost 9; bases outside the gene matches: 12.

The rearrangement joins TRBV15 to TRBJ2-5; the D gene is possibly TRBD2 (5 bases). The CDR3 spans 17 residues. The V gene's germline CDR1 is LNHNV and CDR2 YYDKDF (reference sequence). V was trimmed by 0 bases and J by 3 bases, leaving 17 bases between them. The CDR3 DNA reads TGTGCCACCAGCAGAGATCGGGGTCTCGAGACCAAAGAGACCCAGTACTTC. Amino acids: CATSRDRGLETKETQYF. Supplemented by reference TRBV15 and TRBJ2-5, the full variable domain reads DAMVIQNPRYQVTQFGKPVTLSCSQTLNHNVMYWYQQKSSQAPKLLFHYYDKDFNNEADTPDNFQSRRPNTSFCFLDIRSPGLGDTAMYLCATSRDRGLETKETQYFGPGTRLLVL.

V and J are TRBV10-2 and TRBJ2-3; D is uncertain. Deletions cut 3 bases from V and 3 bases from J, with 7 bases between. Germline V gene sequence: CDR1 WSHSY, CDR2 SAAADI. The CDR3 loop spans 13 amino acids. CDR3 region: CASSEVGTDTQYF. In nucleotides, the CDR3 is TGCGCCAGCAGTGAAGTCGGTACAGATACGCAGTATTTT.

DNA for the CDR3: TGTGCCAGCAGTTACTCGGCCAACTATGGCTACACCTTC. It codes for CASSYSANYGYTF. The rearrangement uses TRBV6-2 or TRBV6-3 and TRBJ1-2; D is unresolved. With 0 bases removed from V and 2 bases from J, the gap between germline ends came to 4 bases. This CDR3 has 13 amino acids. Per the germline V gene, CDR1 is MNHEY and CDR2 is SVGEGT.

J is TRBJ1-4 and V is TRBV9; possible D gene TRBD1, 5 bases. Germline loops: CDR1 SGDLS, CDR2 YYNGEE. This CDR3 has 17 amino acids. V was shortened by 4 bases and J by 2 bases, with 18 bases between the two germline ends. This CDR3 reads CASSPRGRGYTNEKLFF. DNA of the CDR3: TGTGCCAGCAGCCCTAGGGGAAGGGGCTATACTAATGAAAAACTGTTTTTT. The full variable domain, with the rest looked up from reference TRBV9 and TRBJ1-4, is DSGVTQTPKHLITATGQRVTLRCSPRSGDLSVYWYQQSLDQGLQFLIQYYNGEERAKGNILERFSAQQFPDLHSELNLSSLELGDSALYFCASSPRGRGYTNEKLFFGSGTQLSVL.

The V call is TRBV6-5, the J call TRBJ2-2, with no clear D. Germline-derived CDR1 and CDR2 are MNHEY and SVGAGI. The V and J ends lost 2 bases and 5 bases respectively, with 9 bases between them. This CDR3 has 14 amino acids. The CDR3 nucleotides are TGTGCCAGCAGTTACGGGCAGATAACCGGGGAGCTGTTTTTT. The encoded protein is CASSYGQITGELFF.

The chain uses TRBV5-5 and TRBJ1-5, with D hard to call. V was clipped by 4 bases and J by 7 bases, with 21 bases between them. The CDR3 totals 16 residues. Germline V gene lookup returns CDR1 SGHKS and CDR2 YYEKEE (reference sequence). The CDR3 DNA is TGTGCCAGCAGCCCGCATGATCCGGGGTCCGTACAGCCCCAGCATTTT. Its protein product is CASSPHDPGSVQPQHF.